Described below is a single T cell receptor (beta chain) sequence and its context. The target antigen is unknown. V was pared by 5 bases and J by 7 bases, with 7 bases of the junction left unmatched. CDR3 size: 14 residues. Germline V gene lookup returns CDR1 LNHDA and CDR2 SQIVND (reference sequence). Sequenced by immunoSEQ multiplex PCR; TCRdb stores in-frame clones only, minus some. This sample yields 95,000 to 100,000 clones, of which less than 95% are seen a single time; approximately 1.3% belongs to the top ten. This sample was taken from a study of T cell responses to AZD1222 COVID-19 vaccine. Study-level information: Recipients boosted at about 4 weeks or about 12 weeks are pooled.

Broader study findings: Donors were largely white British and mainly female; clonal diversity was possibly underestimated. The repertoires were collected only after the peak T cell response. Among AZD1222 vaccinees, only six were seropositive at baseline.

The sample in question was peripheral blood, obtained on day 0 of AZD1222 vaccination. The chain is built from TRBV19 and TRBJ1-5, with 8 bases lining up with TRBD1. The clonotype comes from an adult in good health. Here the CDR3 reads CASSLRGLEQPQHF. In DNA form, the CDR3 reads TGTGCCAGTAGTCTCAGGGGGCTCGAACAGCCCCAGCATTTT. The whole variable domain, filled in from reference TRBV19 and TRBJ1-5, reads DGGITQSPKYLFRKEGQNVTLSCEQNLNHDAMYWYRQDPGQGLRLIYYSQIVNDFQKGDIAEGYSVSREKKESFPLTVTSAQKNPTAFYLCASSLRGLEQPQHFGDGTRLSIL.